One T cell receptor (beta chain) is described in this entry. No antigen is known for it. This CDR3 region has 12 residues. Trimming took off 4 bases at V and 3 bases at J, with 6 bases between the two ends. The V gene's germline CDR1 is MGHDK and CDR2 SYGVNS. The sample originates from a study of T-cell memory formation after mild COVID-19. At the level of the study: TCR clusters mostly belonged to single donors. General study points: Some clones that responded turned up in pre-infection memory, which suggests that cross-reactive memory joined in. Clones contracting day 15 to 85 were balanced CD4/CD8; later expanders leaned CD4+.

Constant-segment-primed 5'RACE gave TCR alpha and TCR beta cDNA libraries with sample barcodes and UMIs. MiXCR, run by TCRdb on the 5' RACE reads, gives a single entry per CDR3 protein. This sample carries about 60,000 distinct CDR3 sequences, 9% to 15% of them seen once, and the ten largest clones take around 25%. Sample: PBMCs or a T cell subset sorted from them (not recorded which). The rearrangement links TRBV25-1 to TRBJ1-1, with D unresolved. This receptor was taken from a man aged 18 to 30 who had mild COVID-19 (a few samples of this study predate the infection). Cell type and time point are not known. CDR3 sequence (DNA): TGTGCCAGCAGTGGTCGGGACACTGAAGCTTTCTTT. This translates into CASSGRDTEAFF.